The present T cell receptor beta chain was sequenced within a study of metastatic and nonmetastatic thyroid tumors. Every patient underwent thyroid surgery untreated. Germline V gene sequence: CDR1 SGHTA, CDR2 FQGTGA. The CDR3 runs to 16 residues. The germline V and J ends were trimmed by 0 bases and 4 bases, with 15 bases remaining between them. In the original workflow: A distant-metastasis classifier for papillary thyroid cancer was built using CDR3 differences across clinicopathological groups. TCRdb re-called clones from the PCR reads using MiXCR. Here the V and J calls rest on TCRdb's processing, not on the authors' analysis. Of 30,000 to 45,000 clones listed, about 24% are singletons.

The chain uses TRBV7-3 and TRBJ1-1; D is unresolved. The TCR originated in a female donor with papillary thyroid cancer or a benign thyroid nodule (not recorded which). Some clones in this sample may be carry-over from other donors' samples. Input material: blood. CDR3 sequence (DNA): TGTGCCAGCAGCTTAACGATGTCATGGGTAGCCACTGAAGCTTTCTTT. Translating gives CASSLTMSWVATEAFF.